The entry below describes one T cell receptor (beta chain). The antigen is unknown. The primer mix had 60 Vbeta and 13 Jbeta primers. Method: immunoSEQ multiplex PCR; TCRdb's copy keeps in-frame clones and lacks some. The table lists about 160,000 clones, about 75% of them singletons. This sample is part of a study of cytomegalovirus exposure and HLA in healthy donors. Study findings and constraints: An analysis done earlier found most TCR beta V segments productive about 87% or about 30% of the time. A later analysis linked a missense variant in DCLRE1C to the trimming of TCR beta V and J genes.

This sequence was found in a woman aged 45-65 years in good health and CMV-seropositive. Material: PBMCs.

CDR3 protein: CASRTTGGADAFF. DNA of the CDR3: TGTGCCAGCAGGACTACAGGGGGCGCGGACGCTTTCTTT. The chain combines TRBV2 with TRBJ1-1; 9 positions match TRBD1. CDR3 length: 13 amino acids. The trim removed 6 bases at V and 11 bases at J, leaving 10 bases unmatched. The germline CDR1 and CDR2 sequences are SNHLY and FYNNEI.